This T cell receptor beta chain originates from a study of cytomegalovirus exposure and HLA in healthy donors. Findings of the study overall: It was in a later analysis that TCR association rates were seen to vary by HLA locus, highest for DRB1 and lowest for HLA-C. Analysis was carried out at a later point, and it linked a missense DCLRE1C variant to TCR beta V- and J-gene trimming.

In the case of this clone: Its specificity is not known.

The study ran its PCR with 60 Vbeta and 13 Jbeta primers. Libraries were prepared by immunoSEQ multiplex PCR; TCRdb keeps only in-frame clonotypes and omits some of them. The table records 150,000 to 200,000 clones, about four fifths of them present only once. Germline V gives CDR1 SGHTA, CDR2 FQGNSA. The J segment lost 7 bases and the V segment lost 4 bases, leaving 3 bases of the junction unmatched. This CDR3 comprises 13 residues. The sample consisted of PBMCs. The clonotype was recovered from a man younger than 30 in good health and CMV-seronegative. The V gene is TRBV7-2, the J gene TRBJ1-5; 8 bases map to TRBD1. The CDR3 nucleotides read TGTGCCAGCAGCTGGGACAGGTCACAGCCCCAGCATTTT. It specifies CASSWDRSQPQHF.